A single T cell receptor (beta chain) is shown here with its context. V was cut by 4 bases and J by 3 bases, with 15 bases left in between. Per germline, CDR1 SGHTA and CDR2 FQGNSA. This CDR3 has 15 residues. These data are taken from a study of blood T cell repertoires in COVID-19. Whole-study context: COVID-19 samples, acute and convalescent, were from the United States, Italy and Spain. T cells, B-cell-depleted T cells, or PBMCs provided the cDNA or gDNA that served as material.

Methods used by the authors: Reference gene primers were amplified, and this amplification served to estimate nucleated cell counts. Here immunoSEQ multiplex PCR was the method, and the copy in TCRdb shows in-frame clones only, minus some. From that table come the V and J calls and clone size; the DNA was used to work out D and trimming. The data hold roughly 29,000 clones, with 60% to 80% observed a single time. This chain joins TRBV7-2 and TRBJ1-2; no firm D call. The material sequenced was peripheral blood. The receptor's source is a woman in her sixties or seventies with active or convalescent COVID-19. The CDR3 region is CASSSLFRSDYGYTF. In DNA form, the CDR3 reads TGTGCCAGCAGCTCCCTTTTTCGGTCGGACTATGGCTACACCTTC. The variable domain in full, completed from reference TRBV7-2 and TRBJ1-2, reads GAGVSQSPSNKVTEKGKDVELRCDPISGHTALYWYRQSLGQGLEFLIYFQGNSAPDKSGLPSDRFSAERTGGSVSTLTIQRTQQEDSAVYLCASSSLFRSDYGYTFGSGTRLTVV.